The sequence of this T cell receptor beta chain was determined in a study of blood T cells in healthy people across ages (dated by TCRdb to the mid-2010s). Regarding the study in general: Template switching captured roughly one uniquely barcoded TCR beta cDNA molecule per two T cells in model experiments. Donors of different ages were randomly distributed across sequencing lanes to avoid experimental bias. Four age groups were formed from the donors: young (average about 17 years), middle-aged (just under 40), aged (over 55) and long-lived (roughly 81). Age-related changes in TCR beta repertoire diversity were measured in the study by deep sequencing normalized with unique cDNA molecular identifiers. For two donors (one aged 18 to 29 and one aged 80 or older), the study analyzed two additional independent replicas of 1 million unique cDNA reads from the same blood draw. General study outcomes and caveats: Compared with the aged group, the long-lived group had more naive CD4+ T cells, fewer expanded clones and increased TCR diversity, a pattern suggesting age selection. Because the CMV infection status of the donors was unknown, age-related changes in expanded clonotypes may potentially have been confounded. Total diversity estimates from one million sequenced T cells were considered lower bounds and underestimates. Bulk unsorted PBMC profiling prevented conclusive comparison of naive and antigen-experienced compartments. As age increased, observed TCR beta diversity per million T cells dropped in a roughly linear way, and a significant reduction was already evident by age approximately 40. Observed TCR beta diversity correlated strongly with the percentage of naive T cells measured by flow cytometry.

The approximately 39 donors, aged 6 to 90 years, were systemically healthy Caucasian individuals from Russia. Each donor gave around 9.5 milliliters of peripheral blood, collected into EDTA-treated Vacutainer tubes. PBMCs were isolated by Ficoll-Paque density-gradient centrifugation, with at least 7 million obtained per sample. Total RNA, at least 5 micrograms per sample, was extracted from PBMCs with Trizol reagent. For every donor, an aliquot of PBMCs went through flow cytometry to measure the percentages of naive CD45RAhigh/CD27high T cells. Library generation was performed with 5' RACE. The sequencing machine was an Illumina HiSeq 2500. The second PCR ran for roughly 7 to 12 cycles and used a J-beta primer mix along with a sample-barcoded 5' primer. Each TCR beta cDNA molecule received a unique molecular identifier from a template-switch 5' adaptor carrying 12 random nucleotides. Each sample yielded at least 2.5 million CDR3-containing paired-end reads. The Mint cDNA synthesis kit, primed by a TRBC-specific oligonucleotide, was used to synthesize first-strand cDNA from all RNA. Following uracil-DNA glycosylase treatment, a first 18-cycle PCR with universal primers M1SS and BC2_uni_R was performed on all cDNA. In the authors' own workflow: For normalization, 1 million high-quality reads, each with a distinct molecular identifier, were randomly selected from each sample. Instead of being binned into consensus sequences, reads with shared molecular identifiers were discarded. CDR3 identification, clonotype clustering and error correction used MiTCR with a Q25 quality threshold and the strictest error-elimination algorithm. A nonparametric unseen species model with Euler transformation was used to estimate lower-bound total TCR beta diversity. TCRdb handled the public reads itself, with Q25 trimming in fastp and clone calling in MiXCR, and kept productive beta chains. Rows with a matching CDR3 protein are joined into one entry that keeps the most common DNA and genes. The V and J calls reflect TCRdb's pipeline rather than the authors' work. Across this sample there are approximately 1.5 million distinct CDR3 sequences, with roughly 30% seen only once. Of the sample, approximately 10% falls within the top ten clones.

With respect to this clonotype: This clone's antigen is unknown. Germline is not matched at one junction end, which may reflect a read error.

The CDR3 sequence holds 16 residues, the cysteine and phenylalanine included. Left in the record is the CDR3 DNA by itself, 48 bases read in frame from the first base. CDR1 is given as SGDLS and CDR2 as YYNGEE, both from the germline V gene. Sequencing was performed on blood. The chain is made from TRBV9 and TRBJ2-7; TRBD1 is possibly the D segment (5 matching bases). The source of this sequence is a woman aged 25 to 39 in good health. The CDR3 region has the sequence CASSVGLGDSSNEQYF. The sequenced DNA: TGTGCCAGCAGCGTAGGGCTAGGGGATTCCTCCAACGAGCAGTACTTC.